These 27 T cell receptor beta chains originate from one sample sequenced in a study of human T cells and chemical hapten exposure. TCRdb re-analysed the RACE reads in MiXCR, keeping a single row per CDR3 protein. The sample holds around 260,000 distinct CDR3 sequences, about 8.1% seen once. Time point denoted: pre-sensitization, week 0. Treatment described: therapeutic diphenylcyclopropenone sensitization with weekly scalp DPC. Sequenced here: whole blood, sampled in connection with sensitization to the hapten diphenylcyclopropenone (DPC). The receptor source for this set is a woman aged 40-49 years with alopecia areata. Some clones in this sample may be carry-over from other donors' samples.

V is TRBV5-1 and J is TRBJ2-2; 8 bases are a match to TRBD1. V gave up 5 bases and J gave up 6 bases; unmatched junction bases: 6. The CDR3 loop spans 14 amino acids. CDR1 is SGHRS, CDR2 YFSETQ, per germline. The CDR3 loop reads CASRLDRAAGELFF. The CDR3 DNA follows: TGCGCCAGCAGGCTGGACAGGGCAGCCGGGGAGCTGTTTTTT.

This clonotype came up many times. The chain uses TRBV28 and TRBJ2-1, with TRBD1 matching 8 bases. Looked up from germline, CDR1 is MDHEN and CDR2 is SYDVKM. This CDR3 spans 14 amino acids. Unmatched junction bases numbered 8, after V lost 5 bases and J lost 8 bases. As DNA, the CDR3 is TGTGCCAGCAGTCAACCACAGGGGGGTGATGAGCAGTTCTTC. Its protein product is CASSQPQGGDEQFF.

A few counts support this clonotype. This rearrangement joins TRBV27 to TRBJ2-7; 7 nucleotides align to TRBD1. V dropped 2 bases and J dropped 9; count of bases not matched to a gene: 13. The CDR3 runs to 15 residues. The germline V gene has CDR1 MNHEY and CDR2 SMNVEV (reference sequence). The CDR3 DNA sequence: TGTGCCAGCAGTTTACGGACAGGCGCAGCCTTGGTGCAGTACTTC. Its translation is CASSLRTGAALVQYF.

This sequence joins TRBV6-2 or TRBV6-3 and TRBJ2-7, with no clear D. This CDR3 has 11 amino acids. The germline V gene encodes CDR1 MNHEY and CDR2 SVGEGT. V lost 5 bases and J lost 4, with 6 bases in between. This CDR3 reads CASSGLYEQYF. The CDR3 nucleotides read TGTGCCAGCAGTGGCCTTTACGAGCAGTACTTC.

As for this clonotype: A read error may explain this, as a much larger clone is one base away. The genes are TRBV5-1 and TRBJ1-6, with D unresolved. Trimming left V 4 bases short and J 5 bases short, with 13 bases between. The CDR3 is 15 residues long. Germline CDR1 reads SGHRS; CDR2 reads YFSETQ. The CDR3 here is CASSPIARDNSPLHF. CDR3 DNA sequence: TGCGCCAGCAGCCCTATTGCTAGGGATAATTCACCCCTCCACTTT.

There are a few counts of this clonotype. The V call is TRBV6-2 or TRBV6-3, the J call TRBJ2-1, with 7 bases aligning to TRBD2. This CDR3 spans 14 amino acids. With 0 bases clipped from V and 6 bases from J, the junction kept 2 bases outside the gene matches. Germline V gene sequence: CDR1 MNHEY, CDR2 SVGEGT. The CDR3 bases are TGTGCCAGCAGTTACTCGTGGGGGGGCAATGAGCAGTTCTTC. Its translation: CASSYSWGGNEQFF.

V gene TRBV7-8 combines with J gene TRBJ1-4; weak D call: TRBD1 (6 bases). Germline V lookup: CDR1 SGHVS, CDR2 FQNEAQ. CDR3 length: 15 residues. Deletions cut 1 base from V and 8 bases from J, with 14 bases between. The DNA for the CDR3 is TGTGCCAGCAGCTTAGTTCCACAGGGATCCGAAAAACTGTTTTTT. Protein sequence: CASSLVPQGSEKLFF. Drawing the rest from reference TRBV7-8 and TRBJ1-4, the complete variable domain is GAGVSQSPRYKVAKRGQDVALRCDPISGHVSLFWYQQALGQGPEFLTYFQNEAQLDKSGLPSDRFFAERPEGSVSTLKIQRTQQEDSAVYLCASSLVPQGSEKLFFGSGTQLSVL.

V usage is TRBV20-1 and J usage is TRBJ1-1; D gene uncertain. This CDR3 has 13 residues. V lost 4 bases and J 5 bases, leaving 14 bases between the germline ends. CDR1 DFQATT and CDR2 SNEGSKA come from the germline V gene (reference sequence). The CDR3 DNA sequence: TGCAGTGCTACGACCGGGCTATCGACTGAAGCTTTCTTT. Translating gives CSATTGLSTEAFF.

This chain joins TRBV7-3 and TRBJ2-1; the match to TRBD2 covers 8 bases. Germline CDR1 and CDR2: SGHTA and FQGTGA. This CDR3 spans 15 amino acids. The V and J ends lost 3 bases and 10 bases, in that order; junction bases with no gene match: 11. The chain's CDR3 is CASSLAGGLPREQFF. CDR3 nucleotides: TGTGCCAGCAGCTTGGCGGGAGGCCTCCCAAGGGAGCAGTTCTTC.

This clonotype was counted a few times. The CDR3 loop is CSVPQRGQPQHF. The CDR3 DNA is TGCAGTGTCCCTCAGAGGGGTCAGCCCCAGCATTTT. The V call is TRBV20-1, the J call TRBJ1-5; D is possibly TRBD1 (5 bases). The germline V gene encodes CDR1 DFQATT and CDR2 SNEGSKA (reference sequence). The CDR3 is 12 amino acids. V lost 7 bases to trimming and J lost 6 bases, with 13 bases between them.

This clonotype appeared a few times. This chain connects TRBV4-3 to TRBJ2-5; D possibly corresponds to TRBD2 (5 bases). CDR1 LGHNA and CDR2 YSLEER come from the germline V gene. V lost 3 bases to trimming and J lost 5 bases, with 10 bases between them. CDR3 length: 13 amino acids. CDR3 nucleotide sequence: TGCGCCAGCAGCCACACGGGGTTCGAGACCCAGTACTTC. It codes for CASSHTGFETQYF.

There are many counts of this clonotype. The gene calls are TRBV7-2 and TRBJ2-5; possible D gene TRBD2, 5 bases. Germline-derived CDR1 and CDR2 are SGHTA and FQGNSA. The length of the CDR3 is 13 residues. V was cut by 6 bases and J by 2 bases, with 10 bases left in between. The chain's CDR3 is CASRRGSQETQYF. As DNA, the CDR3 is TGTGCCAGCAGGCGCGGGTCTCAAGAGACCCAGTACTTC. Full variable domain (outside the CDR3, taken from reference TRBV7-2 and TRBJ2-5): GAGVSQSPSNKVTEKGKDVELRCDPISGHTALYWYRQSLGQGLEFLIYFQGNSAPDKSGLPSDRFSAERTGGSVSTLTIQRTQQEDSAVYLCASRRGSQETQYFGPGTRLLVL.

This chain joins TRBV14 and TRBJ2-5, with D perhaps given as TRBD1 or TRBD2 (6 bases each). The CDR3 is made up of 12 amino acids. V lost 0 bases and J 12 bases, leaving 11 bases between the germline ends. The germline V gene has CDR1 SGHDN and CDR2 FVKESK. The CDR3 loop is CASSQEQGLKYF. The CDR3 nucleotides read TGTGCCAGCAGCCAAGAACAGGGACTCAAGTACTTC.

This clonotype has at least ten counts. CDR3 coding DNA: TGTGCCAGCAGCGTAAAGATGGGAGAGAGTACAGATACGCAGTATTTT. Translated, it gives CASSVKMGESTDTQYF. This chain links TRBV9 with TRBJ2-3; TRBD2 is a possible D gene (5 bases). CDR1 is SGDLS and CDR2 is YYNGEE in the germline V gene. V was clipped by 1 base and J by 3 bases, with 15 bases between them. CDR3 length: 16 amino acids.

This clonotype occurred a few times. The chain combines TRBV5-1 with TRBJ2-2; 10 bases are a match to TRBD2. Germline lookup yields CDR1 SGHRS and CDR2 YFSETQ. V was clipped by 3 bases and J by 1 base; unmatched bases: 6. This CDR3 has 17 residues. The CDR3 spells CASSSLGTSENTGELFF. The CDR3 bases are TGCGCCAGCAGCTCCCTCGGGACTAGCGAGAACACCGGGGAGCTGTTTTTT.

This clonotype was detected a few times. The V gene is TRBV3-1, the J gene TRBJ2-7, with D perhaps matching TRBD2 (5 bases). Germline V gene data show CDR1 as LGHDT and CDR2 as YNNKEL (reference sequence). This CDR3 is 13 amino acids long. V was shortened by 4 bases and J by 2 bases, with 9 bases between the two germline ends. This CDR3 is CASSPVAPYEQYF. CDR3 DNA: TGTGCCAGCAGCCCCGTAGCGCCCTACGAGCAGTACTTC.

This clonotype was observed many times. The chain recombines TRBV5-1 with TRBJ2-2; 10 bases match TRBD1. Germline V lookup: CDR1 SGHRS, CDR2 YFSETQ. V shed 5 bases, J shed 6 bases, and the junction held 1 base outside the gene matches. The CDR3 is made up of 13 amino acids. CDR3 sequence reads: CASSGQGAGELFF. DNA of the CDR3: TGCGCCAGCAGTGGACAGGGGGCCGGGGAGCTGTTTTTT.

This clonotype has a handful of counts. The chain employs TRBV29-1 and TRBJ1-2, with D possibly TRBD1 on 5 matching bases. The CDR3 is 13 amino acids. With 4 bases removed from V and 4 bases from J, the gap between germline ends came to 13 bases. Germline CDR1 SQVTM, CDR2 ANQGSEA. The CDR3 protein is CSVARHRSYGYTF. The DNA of the CDR3 is TGCAGCGTTGCCCGGCACAGGTCCTATGGCTACACCTTC.

This clonotype was recorded a few times. The genes are TRBV4-2 and TRBJ2-1; 8 bases fit TRBD2. With V trimmed by 3 bases and J by 7 bases, 5 bases remained unmatched. In germline, CDR1 is LGHNA, CDR2 YNFKEQ. This CDR3 region has 14 residues. CDR3 sequence reads: CASSQAGGGNEQFF. The CDR3 nucleotides read TGTGCCAGCAGCCAGGCGGGAGGAGGGAATGAGCAGTTCTTC.

In nucleotides, the CDR3 is TGTGCCAGCAGTTTATCAACAGACTACAATGAGCAGTTCTTC. Its translation: CASSLSTDYNEQFF. The chain uses TRBV27 and TRBJ2-1; no firm D call. CDR3 length equals 14 residues. V was trimmed by 0 bases and J by 3 bases, leaving 6 bases between them. Germline lookup yields CDR1 MNHEY and CDR2 SMNVEV (reference sequence).

This clonotype has a handful of counts. The rearrangement joins TRBV10-3 to TRBJ2-2, with a tentative D call TRBD2 (6 bases). Germline V gene data show CDR1 as ENHRY and CDR2 as SYGVKD. The length of the CDR3 is 16 residues. Trimming took off 4 bases at V and 0 bases at J, with 12 bases between the two ends. The CDR3 is CAISVAETSNTGELFF. In nucleotides, the CDR3 is TGTGCCATCAGTGTAGCGGAAACTTCGAACACCGGGGAGCTGTTTTTT.

This clonotype was seen only a few times. This chain connects TRBV7-3 to TRBJ2-1; TRBD2 aligns across 12 bases. This CDR3 spans 15 amino acids. The V gene's germline CDR1 is SGHTA and CDR2 FQGTGA. With V trimmed by 5 bases and J by 8 bases, 7 bases remained unmatched. Here the CDR3 reads CASSTRLAGDDEQFF. The DNA of the CDR3 is TGTGCCAGCAGCACGAGACTAGCGGGAGATGATGAGCAGTTCTTC. Variable domain in full (rest from reference TRBV7-3 and TRBJ2-1): GAGVSQTPSNKVTEKGKYVELRCDPISGHTALYWYRQSLGQGPEFLIYFQGTGAADDSGLPNDRFFAVRPEGSVSTLKIQRTERGDSAVYLCASSTRLAGDDEQFFGPGTRLTVL.

This clonotype occurred a few times. The chain combines TRBV6-2 or TRBV6-3 with TRBJ2-2, with D perhaps TRBD2 (5 bases). Trimming took off 2 bases at V and 6 bases at J, with 7 bases between the two ends. This CDR3 spans 13 amino acids. Germline V gene data show CDR1 as MNHEY and CDR2 as SVGEGT. The CDR3 is CASSYTRAGELFF. CDR3 nucleotides: TGTGCCAGCAGTTACACTAGAGCCGGGGAGCTGTTTTTT.

This clonotype was seen at least ten times. This sequence joins TRBV4-1 and TRBJ1-4; D is undetermined. The CDR3 is made up of 16 amino acids. Germline assignment: CDR1 MGHRA and CDR2 YSYEKL. Trimming took off 1 base at V and 8 bases at J, with 17 bases between the two ends. The CDR3 here is CASSQVPSRRGEKLFF. The CDR3, as DNA: TGCGCCAGCAGCCAAGTCCCCAGCAGGCGTGGAGAAAAACTGTTTTTT.

The chain links TRBV7-2 to TRBJ2-5, with a weak D call TRBD1 (6 bases). The CDR3 runs to 13 residues. Germline CDR1 and CDR2: SGHTA and FQGNSA. Trimming took off 4 bases at V and 2 bases at J, with 8 bases between the two ends. The CDR3 DNA follows: TGTGCCAGCAGCTACAGGGCTCAAGAGACCCAGTACTTC. Protein: CASSYRAQETQYF.

As for this clonotype: This clone may be a read error of a much larger clone one base away. CDR3 residues: CASSPTTDTNEKLFF. DNA for the CDR3: TGTGCCAGCAGCCCCACGACAGACACTAATGAAAAACTGTTTTTT. The chain carries TRBV7-2 and TRBJ1-4; D is possibly TRBD1 (5 bases). CDR3 length: 15 residues. Trimming removed 5 bases from V and 2 bases from J, with 12 bases in between. Germline V gene sequence: CDR1 SGHTA, CDR2 FQGNSA.

This clonotype has just a few counts. The chain uses TRBV2 and TRBJ2-3; TRBD2 matches 11 bases. The CDR3 runs 16 residues. Germline V CDR1 and CDR2: SNHLY, FYNNEI. Germline trimming cut 3 bases from V and 4 bases from J; bases unmatched to any gene: 6. The CDR3 DNA follows: TGTGCCAGCAGTGATGCTAGCGGGAGGCGTGCAGATACGCAGTATTTT. It encodes CASSDASGRRADTQYF.